The 26 T cell receptor beta chains in this list originate from one sample, sequenced in a study of identical twins listed by TCRdb under 2016. Receptors were amplified or captured by 5' RACE. TCRdb records Illumina HiSeq 2000 as the sequencer. TCRdb reprocessing: public reads trimmed at Q25 with fastp, clones called with MiXCR, in-frame beta chains kept. Rows merge per CDR3 protein into single entries with the most common DNA and genes. Within this sample are hundreds of thousands of distinct CDR3 sequences, with roughly 8.6% of them counted one time only. Of the sample, 2.1% falls within the top ten clones. These records were also assigned to another study, of yellow fever vaccine responses in identical twins.

The source material was memory (CD45RO+) T cells sorted from blood. This specimen's cell subset or site label, interpreted: CD45RO+ enriched T cells. The origin of the receptors is a woman between 18 and 29 years old in good health.

The sample holds many counts of this clonotype. The J gene is TRBJ2-6, the V gene TRBV3-1; D not resolved. The CDR3 length is 15 residues. Germline CDR1 is LGHDT and CDR2 is YNNKEL (reference sequence). The V end lost 1 base, the J end lost 1 base, and 5 bases lay between the germline ends. DNA for the CDR3: TGTGCCAGCAGCCAAGGAGTGTCTGGGGCCAACGTCCTGACTTTC. Translating gives CASSQGVSGANVLTF.

The chain joins TRBV7-2 to TRBJ1-1; TRBD1 matches 8 bases. The CDR3 contains 14 residues. Germline CDR1 is SGHTA and CDR2 is FQGNSA. With V trimmed by 5 bases and J by 1 base, 3 bases remained unmatched. This chain's CDR3 is CASSAGGKNTEAFF. DNA of the CDR3: TGTGCCAGCAGCGCAGGGGGCAAGAACACTGAAGCTTTCTTT.

This clonotype has a count of ten or more. V gene TRBV6-1 combines with J gene TRBJ2-2; 7 nucleotides match TRBD2. Germline trimming cut 5 bases from V and 6 bases from J; bases unmatched to any gene: 9. Germline CDR1 and CDR2: MNHNS and SASEGT. This CDR3 has 15 amino acids. CDR3 bases: TGTGCCAGCAGTCCAAGGCCTGGGGGGGCCGGGGAGCTGTTTTTT. Protein product: CASSPRPGGAGELFF.

The rearrangement links TRBV4-2 to TRBJ2-7; tentatively, D is TRBD2 (7 bases). Germline CDR1 and CDR2: LGHNA and YNFKEQ. The CDR3 extends over 14 amino acids. The germline V and J ends were trimmed by 0 bases and 6 bases, with 12 bases remaining between them. The CDR3 protein is CASSQDRGGGEQYV. DNA of the CDR3: TGTGCCAGCAGCCAAGATCGGGGAGGGGGCGAGCAGTACGTC.

The chain carries TRBV14 and TRBJ2-2, with D possibly matching TRBD1 (5 bases). CDR1 and CDR2 from the germline V gene are SGHDN and FVKESK. This CDR3 is 16 amino acids long. V lost 3 bases, J lost 2 bases, and 13 bases lay in between. This CDR3 is CASSHRTNQNTGELFF. The CDR3 DNA reads TGTGCCAGCAGCCACCGGACAAACCAAAACACCGGGGAGCTGTTTTTT.

This clonotype has a handful of counts. The V and J genes are TRBV6-1 and TRBJ1-4; 11 bases align to TRBD1. V was pared by 7 bases and J by 3 bases, with 7 bases of the junction left unmatched. The length of the CDR3 is 16 residues. CDR1 and CDR2 from the germline V gene are MNHNS and SASEGT. The chain's CDR3 is CASKWTGGGPNEKLFF. The CDR3 DNA follows: TGTGCCAGCAAGTGGACAGGGGGCGGACCTAATGAAAAACTGTTTTTT.

This clonotype was seen at least ten times. J is TRBJ1-1 and V is TRBV5-1, with D possibly being TRBD1 (5 bases). The V and J ends lost 0 bases and 3 bases respectively, with 21 bases between them. The CDR3 contains 18 residues. Germline values: CDR1 SGHRS, CDR2 YFSETQ. The CDR3: CASSLDRAFAGRDTEAFF. CDR3 nucleotides: TGCGCCAGCAGCTTGGATCGAGCCTTTGCAGGGAGGGACACTGAAGCTTTCTTT.

This clonotype was counted ten times or more. This chain connects TRBV10-3 to TRBJ2-1; the D gene is possibly TRBD2 (5 bases). In germline, CDR1 is ENHRY, CDR2 SYGVKD. The CDR3 has 14 amino acids. Trimming left V 7 bases short and J 2 bases short, with 12 bases between. The CDR3 nucleotides are TGTGCCATCATCAAGGACTCCGCCTACAATGAGCAGTTCTTC. Amino acids: CAIIKDSAYNEQFF.

This clonotype came up many times. The gene calls are TRBV7-9 and TRBJ1-2, with D possibly matching TRBD1 (6 bases). V was trimmed by 2 bases and J by 6 bases, leaving 13 bases between them. The CDR3 is 14 residues long. CDR1 and CDR2 (germline): SEHNR, FQNEAQ (reference sequence). CDR3 sequence: CASSLPQGTDGYTF. The DNA of the CDR3 is TGTGCCAGCAGCTTACCACAGGGAACGGATGGCTACACCTTC.

The rearrangement joins TRBV20-1 to TRBJ2-7, with 11 bases lining up with TRBD1. After removal of 0 bases from V and 4 bases from J, the junction contained 2 bases not matched to a gene. The germline gives CDR1 DFQATT, CDR2 SNEGSKA (reference sequence). The CDR3 is 14 residues long. The CDR3 is CSARDGTGGYEQYF. The CDR3 DNA sequence: TGCAGTGCTAGAGACGGGACAGGGGGTTACGAGCAGTACTTC.

CDR3 region: CASSQQDIFTGELFF. The DNA for the CDR3 is TGTGCCAGCAGCCAACAAGACATTTTCACCGGGGAGCTGTTTTTT. J is TRBJ2-2 and V is TRBV14; unclear D gene. CDR3 size: 15 residues. With 2 bases removed from V and 4 bases from J, the gap between germline ends came to 11 bases. Germline V CDR1 and CDR2: SGHDN, FVKESK.

V is TRBV7-2 and J is TRBJ2-7; the D gene is possibly TRBD1 (6 bases). The germline V and J ends were trimmed by 5 bases and 0 bases, with 17 bases remaining between them. Looked up from germline, CDR1 is SGHTA and CDR2 is FQGNSA. The CDR3 has 16 amino acids. CDR3 DNA: TGTGCCAGCAGCCAAGCCAGGGGACCCAGCTCCTACGAGCAGTACTTC. As protein: CASSQARGPSSYEQYF.

This clonotype was observed a handful of times. This sequence joins TRBV12-3 or TRBV12-4 and TRBJ2-3; 9 bases fit TRBD2. The CDR3 extends over 15 amino acids. The trim removed 10 bases at V and 7 bases at J, leaving 15 bases unmatched. Here the CDR3 reads CATEALAGWANTQYF. The DNA of the CDR3 is TGTGCCACCGAAGCTCTAGCGGGGTGGGCAAATACGCAGTATTTT.

The chain uses TRBV3-1 and TRBJ2-7, with 13 bases fitting TRBD2. With V trimmed by 5 bases and J by 4 bases, 11 bases remained unmatched. The CDR3 is 17 amino acids. CDR1 and CDR2 (germline): LGHDT, YNNKEL (reference sequence). The CDR3 DNA sequence: TGTGCCAGCAGCAAAGTGGGGGCACTAGCGGGAGGGTACGAGCAGTACTTC. This translates into CASSKVGALAGGYEQYF.

The V and J genes are TRBV6-1 and TRBJ1-5; 10 bases map to TRBD1. Germline lookup yields CDR1 MNHNS and CDR2 SASEGT. The CDR3 is made up of 18 amino acids. V shed 5 bases, J shed 2 bases, and the junction held 12 bases outside the gene matches. The CDR3 region has the DNA TGTGCCAGCAGTCATCGGGACAGGGGAGGTTATGGCAATCAGCCCCAGCATTTT. Its protein is CASSHRDRGGYGNQPQHF.

At least ten counts were recorded for this clonotype. J is TRBJ2-7 and V is TRBV20-1; 8 nucleotides agree with TRBD2. The CDR3 sequence is 16 residues long. The trim removed 6 bases at V and 5 bases at J, leaving 18 bases unmatched. Looked up from germline, CDR1 is DFQATT and CDR2 is SNEGSKA (reference sequence). The CDR3 DNA reads TGCAGTGCCTCCTCTCCGGGGTCAGCGGGAGTTAACGAGCAGTACTTC. The encoded protein is CSASSPGSAGVNEQYF.

This clonotype was picked up a small number of times. CDR3 coding DNA: TGTGCCAGCAGCCATGACAGGGACAGGGCGAACACTGAAGCTTTCTTT. It is translated as CASSHDRDRANTEAFF. The V and J genes are TRBV4-2 and TRBJ1-1, with 9 bases that match TRBD1. The CDR3 loop spans 16 amino acids. Trimming removed 3 bases from V and 1 base from J; junction bases left unmatched: 6. Germline V gene lookup returns CDR1 LGHNA and CDR2 YNFKEQ.

This clonotype was recorded a few times. The chain joins TRBV6-5 to TRBJ2-7; 7 bases align to TRBD2. The CDR3 length is 16 residues. The ends lost 2 bases at V and 3 bases at J; junction bases unmatched: 10. Germline V CDR1 and CDR2: MNHEY, SVGAGI. The DNA for the CDR3 is TGTGCCAGCAGTTACGGCGCGGGAGAAGTTTACTACGAGCAGTACTTC. This gives the protein CASSYGAGEVYYEQYF.

This chain connects TRBV12-3 or TRBV12-4 to TRBJ2-5; TRBD2 aligns across 9 bases. The trim removed 1 base at V and 5 bases at J, leaving 5 bases unmatched. The CDR3 length is 15 residues. Here the CDR3 reads CASSLVGLAEETQYF. The CDR3 nucleotides read TGTGCCAGCAGTTTAGTGGGACTAGCAGAGGAGACCCAGTACTTC.

The rearrangement joins TRBV10-2 to TRBJ1-1, with 7 positions matching TRBD1. V trimming: 6 bases; J trimming: 8 bases; junction bases outside the gene matches: 9. The CDR3 is 13 amino acids. Germline assignment: CDR1 WSHSY and CDR2 SAAADI. As DNA, the CDR3 is TGCGCCAGCAGGGAATACATGGACAGGGAAGCTTTCTTT. It specifies CASREYMDREAFF.

This clonotype appeared many times. The CDR3 sequence: CASSGTGVPGYTF. CDR3 in DNA: TGTGCCAGCAGCGGGACAGGGGTGCCTGGCTACACCTTC. This chain joins TRBV6-1 and TRBJ1-2, with 10 bases that match TRBD1. Germline V lookup: CDR1 MNHNS, CDR2 SASEGT. The CDR3 contains 13 residues. V trimming: 6 bases; J trimming: 7 bases; junction bases outside the gene matches: 5.

The sample holds many counts of this clonotype. The genes are TRBV12-3 or TRBV12-4 and TRBJ1-6; the D gene is possibly TRBD1 (5 bases). The CDR3 runs to 13 residues. Trimming took off 3 bases at V and 7 bases at J, with 7 bases between the two ends. The DNA of the CDR3 is TGTGCCAGCAGTTTGGCAGGGAATTCACCCCTCCACTTT. Translating gives CASSLAGNSPLHF.

This clonotype was recorded at least ten times. The chain recombines TRBV24-1 with TRBJ2-1; TRBD2 is a possible D gene (6 bases). V was clipped by 3 bases and J by 4 bases, with 12 bases between them. Germline V lookup: CDR1 KGHDR, CDR2 SFDVKD. This CDR3 is 15 amino acids long. CDR3 nucleotide sequence: TGTGCCACCAGTGATGGGACTCTCTTTTACAATGAGCAGTTCTTC. Translated: CATSDGTLFYNEQFF.

This chain connects TRBV12-3 or TRBV12-4 to TRBJ2-7; D gene ambiguous. This CDR3 comprises 12 residues. Trimming removed 6 bases at V and 4 bases at J, with 10 bases between. In DNA, the CDR3 is TGTGCCAGCAGCCTCGAATTGTACGAGCAGTACTTC. Translation gives CASSLELYEQYF.

The chain couples TRBV19 to TRBJ2-3; a weak D match, TRBD2 (6 bases). V shed 3 bases and J shed 0 bases, with 7 bases lying between them. There are 14 residues in the CDR3. CDR1 is LNHDA and CDR2 is SQIVND in the germline V gene (reference sequence). In DNA, the CDR3 is TGTGCCAGTAGTATTAGCGGCAGCACAGATACGCAGTATTTT. Protein product: CASSISGSTDTQYF. Complete variable domain (other parts from reference TRBV19 and TRBJ2-3): DGGITQSPKYLFRKEGQNVTLSCEQNLNHDAMYWYRQDPGQGLRLIYYSQIVNDFQKGDIAEGYSVSREKKESFPLTVTSAQKNPTAFYLCASSISGSTDTQYFGPGTRLTVL.

This clonotype was found many times. V usage is TRBV29-1 and J usage is TRBJ2-1; perhaps TRBD2 as D (5 bases). This CDR3 is built from 13 residues. Germline V gene lookup returns CDR1 SQVTM and CDR2 ANQGSEA. CDR3 region: CRARGSSYNEQFF. The DNA of the CDR3 is TGCAGGGCTCGGGGTAGCTCCTACAATGAGCAGTTCTTC.